These 24 T cell receptor beta chains share one sample of origin, sequenced in a study of OX40 agonist ivuxolimab in advanced cancers. Some clones are missing from TCRdb's copy, which holds only in-frame ones; the method was immunoSEQ multiplex PCR. The sample holds tens of thousands of clones, 86% seen once. This specimen was CD4+ or CD8+ T cells sorted from blood, taken in a trial of the OX40 agonist ivuxolimab. The receptors shown here come from an adult with an advanced solid tumor such as melanoma, head and neck, liver or kidney cancer.

The chain carries TRBV19 and TRBJ2-2, with D possibly TRBD1 on 5 matching bases. This CDR3 is 14 amino acids long. Trimming shortened V by 7 bases and J by 4 bases, and 13 bases separated the two germline ends. CDR1 and CDR2 (germline): LNHDA, SQIVND (reference sequence). The CDR3 spells CASTSGLFTGELFF. CDR3 DNA: TGTGCCAGTACTTCAGGGCTCTTCACCGGGGAGCTGTTTTTT.

The chain combines TRBV5-1 with TRBJ2-1; no reliable D call. CDR1 and CDR2 (germline): SGHRS, YFSETQ. The length of the CDR3 is 15 residues. V gave up 1 base and J gave up 0 bases, with 8 bases separating them. In DNA, the CDR3 is TGCGCCAGCAGCTTGAGCGTGGGCTCCTACAATGAGCAGTTCTTC. Amino acids: CASSLSVGSYNEQFF.

The chain joins TRBV11-2 to TRBJ2-7, with a tentative D call TRBD1 (6 bases). Per germline, CDR1 SGHAT and CDR2 FQNNGV. This CDR3 has 13 residues. V was shortened by 1 base and J by 6 bases, with 10 bases between the two germline ends. This chain's CDR3 is CASSLAPRGEQYF. The CDR3 DNA reads TGTGCCAGCAGCTTAGCCCCCAGGGGCGAGCAGTACTTC.

There are a few counts of this clone. This chain links TRBV7-6 with TRBJ2-7; 9 nucleotides align to TRBD1. This CDR3 is 14 amino acids long. V shed 5 bases, J shed 5 bases, and the junction held 7 bases outside the gene matches. Germline V gene sequence: CDR1 SGHVS, CDR2 FNYEAQ. DNA for the CDR3: TGTGCCAGCAGCCAATCCGGGACAGGGAACGAGCAGTACTTC. This translates into CASSQSGTGNEQYF.

The gene calls are TRBV5-1 and TRBJ1-2; 8 positions match TRBD1. V gave up 3 bases and J gave up 3 bases; unmatched junction bases: 4. Germline CDR1 SGHRS, CDR2 YFSETQ. The CDR3 spans 14 residues. CDR3 protein: CASSSMTGDYGYTF. For the CDR3, the DNA is TGCGCCAGCAGCTCCATGACAGGGGACTATGGCTACACCTTC. Filled out from reference TRBV5-1 and TRBJ1-2, the complete variable domain reads KAGVTQTPRYLIKTRGQQVTLSCSPISGHRSVSWYQQTPGQGLQFLFEYFSETQRNKGNFPGRFSGRQFSNSRSEMNVSTLELGDSALYLCASSSMTGDYGYTFGSGTRLTVV.

This chain joins TRBV5-1 and TRBJ2-3; D is possibly TRBD2 (6 bases). This CDR3 has 15 amino acids. V was clipped by 6 bases and J by 3 bases, with 17 bases between them. CDR1 SGHRS and CDR2 YFSETQ come from the germline V gene. This CDR3 is CASKLSGRETDTQYF. Here the CDR3 DNA reads TGCGCCAGCAAGCTCTCGGGGCGGGAAACAGATACGCAGTATTTT.

This clone has more than one count but fewer than ten. The rearrangement uses TRBV4-1 and TRBJ2-7; a possible D gene is TRBD1 (6 bases). The ends were cut back, 3 bases at V and 2 bases at J, with 14 bases in the middle. The germline V gene has CDR1 MGHRA and CDR2 YSYEKL. The CDR3 has 15 amino acids. In DNA form, the CDR3 reads TGCGCCAGCAGCCACCCAGGGGCCCCGCCCTACGAGCAGTACTTC. Amino acids: CASSHPGAPPYEQYF.

The V call is TRBV10-3, the J call TRBJ1-5; D is possibly TRBD1 (5 bases). Germline V lookup: CDR1 ENHRY, CDR2 SYGVKD. The CDR3 runs to 15 residues. Trimming took 3 bases from V and 2 from J, leaving 11 bases between them. The DNA for the CDR3 is TGTGCCATCAGTGAATCAGGGAACGGCAATCAGCCCCAGCATTTT. It translates to CAISESGNGNQPQHF.

This sequence joins TRBV11-2 and TRBJ2-3, with 7 bases aligning to TRBD2. V gave up 6 bases and J gave up 5 bases; unmatched junction bases: 11. CDR3 size: 15 residues. Germline CDR1 reads SGHAT; CDR2 reads FQNNGV. The CDR3 DNA reads as TGTGCCAGCAGGAGAGGGCGGGAGAGTGGAGATACGCAGTATTTT. Its translation: CASRRGRESGDTQYF.

This clone has only a few counts. The rearrangement uses TRBV6-5 and TRBJ2-7; tentatively, D is TRBD2 (6 bases). V was trimmed by 6 bases and J by 1 base, leaving 16 bases between them. This CDR3 comprises 15 residues. CDR1 MNHEY and CDR2 SVGAGI come from the germline V gene. CDR3: CASRRLGGVSYEQYF. CDR3 nucleotide sequence: TGTGCCAGCAGACGCCTAGGCGGGGTGTCCTACGAGCAGTACTTC.

The CDR3 sequence: CASSQDAGLAGADTQYF. Here the CDR3 DNA reads TGCGCCAGCAGCCAAGACGCGGGACTAGCGGGAGCTGATACGCAGTATTTT. The rearrangement uses TRBV4-1 and TRBJ2-3; 14 positions match TRBD2. Germline CDR1 is MGHRA and CDR2 is YSYEKL. The J segment lost 6 bases and the V segment lost 0 bases, leaving 5 bases of the junction unmatched. CDR3 size: 17 residues.

The chain couples TRBV11-3 to TRBJ2-3; 10 nucleotides agree with TRBD1. CDR3 length: 15 residues. With 5 bases clipped from V and 8 bases from J, the junction kept 10 bases outside the gene matches. Germline assignment: CDR1 SGHNT and CDR2 YENEEA. The CDR3 DNA sequence: TGTGCCAGCAGCCTGGGACAGGGGAGCCATGGTACGCAGTATTTT. It encodes CASSLGQGSHGTQYF.

The V call is TRBV15, the J call TRBJ2-5, with D possibly being TRBD1 or TRBD2 (5 bases each). This CDR3 contains 15 residues. The germline V gene has CDR1 LNHNV and CDR2 YYDKDF (reference sequence). V lost 0 bases to trimming and J lost 4 bases, with 12 bases between them. CDR3 residues: CATSRDFPGGETQYF. The CDR3 DNA reads as TGTGCCACCAGCAGAGACTTCCCTGGGGGAGAGACCCAGTACTTC.

This clone has just one count. The CDR3 DNA reads as TGCGCCAGCAGCGGCGGACACTGGGGGGAGACCCAGTACTTC. Protein product: CASSGGHWGETQYF. V gene TRBV5-1 combines with J gene TRBJ2-5, with D possibly being TRBD1 or TRBD2 (5 bases each). The V end was cut by 4 bases, the J end by 5 bases, with 15 bases between. The germline CDR1 and CDR2 sequences are SGHRS and YFSETQ. This CDR3 has 14 amino acids.

The V call is TRBV28, the J call TRBJ1-2, with a tentative D call TRBD1 (6 bases). Germline CDR1 MDHEN, CDR2 SYDVKM. This CDR3 contains 14 residues. V lost 4 bases to trimming and J lost 5 bases, with 14 bases between them. CDR3 loop: CASSYRVPVYGYTF. The CDR3, as DNA: TGTGCCAGCAGTTACAGGGTGCCCGTTTATGGCTACACCTTC.

J is TRBJ1-2 and V is TRBV19, with D uncertain. The V end was cut by 10 bases, the J end by 1 base, with 10 bases between. This CDR3 region has 12 residues. Per germline, CDR1 LNHDA and CDR2 SQIVND (reference sequence). DNA for the CDR3: TGTGCCACGCTCCGGGGTAACTATGGCTACACCTTC. Residues: CATLRGNYGYTF.

The chain combines TRBV6-5 with TRBJ1-5; TRBD1 aligns across 11 bases. The CDR3 has 15 amino acids. V gave up 0 bases and J gave up 6 bases; unmatched junction bases: 1. From germline, CDR1 is MNHEY and CDR2 SVGAGI. CDR3 nucleotide sequence: TGTGCCAGCAGTTACTCAGGGACAGGGGGTCAGCCCCAGCATTTT. Translating gives CASSYSGTGGQPQHF.

Points on this clone: The same CDR3 can be traced to other DNA sequences in this sample. The chain carries TRBV29-1 and TRBJ2-3; 7 bases match TRBD2. Germline lookup yields CDR1 SQVTM and CDR2 ANQGSEA. The CDR3 covers 14 residues. V lost 6 bases and J lost 6; bases outside the gene matches: 12. The CDR3 DNA sequence: TGCAGCGTGAGCCTAGCGGCAATGGGGGATACGCAGTATTTT. It yields the protein CSVSLAAMGDTQYF.

This chain uses TRBV7-9 with TRBJ2-3; no reliable D call. Germline CDR1 reads SEHNR; CDR2 reads FQNEAQ (reference sequence). The ends were cut back, 5 bases at V and 2 bases at J, with 20 bases in the middle. This CDR3 has 17 amino acids. CDR3 protein: CASSPALGLADTDTQYF. In DNA, the CDR3 is TGTGCCAGCAGCCCCGCGCTCGGCTTAGCAGACACAGATACGCAGTATTTT.

The chain is built from TRBV14 and TRBJ2-3, with 8 bases aligning to TRBD1. The CDR3 sequence is 16 residues long. V dropped 4 bases and J dropped 2; count of bases not matched to a gene: 8. Germline values: CDR1 SGHDN, CDR2 FVKESK. CDR3 residues: CASSLIGQGNTDTQYF. In DNA form, the CDR3 reads TGTGCCAGCAGCCTCATAGGACAGGGTAACACAGATACGCAGTATTTT.

V usage is TRBV6-4 and J usage is TRBJ1-3; D is uncertain. The CDR3 has 16 amino acids. V lost 3 bases to trimming and J lost 0 bases, with 12 bases between them. Germline CDR1 MRHNA, CDR2 SNTAGT. The CDR3 loop reads CASSEFGQHSGNTIYF. The CDR3 DNA reads as TGTGCCAGCAGTGAGTTCGGGCAGCACTCTGGAAACACCATATATTTT.

This clone was detected only a few times. This chain joins TRBV5-1 and TRBJ1-5; D is undetermined. Trimming shortened V by 0 bases and J by 1 base, and 5 bases separated the two germline ends. In germline, CDR1 is SGHRS, CDR2 YFSETQ. This CDR3 has 14 amino acids. CDR3 sequence reads: CASSLGESNQPQHF. DNA for the CDR3: TGCGCCAGCAGCTTGGGGGAGAGCAATCAGCCCCAGCATTTT.

This chain connects TRBV6-6 to TRBJ1-4; D is ambiguous. The V and J ends lost 6 bases and 3 bases respectively, with 8 bases between them. The V gene's germline CDR1 is MNHNY and CDR2 SVGAGI (reference sequence). The CDR3 is made up of 13 amino acids. CDR3 sequence reads: CASSFRSNEKLFF. DNA of the CDR3: TGTGCCAGCAGCTTCAGGTCTAATGAAAAACTGTTTTTT.

V usage is TRBV2 and J usage is TRBJ2-5; 8 bases are shared with TRBD1. The CDR3 length is 14 residues. The junction had 7 bases not matched to a gene; V was cut back by 6 bases and J by 4 bases. Germline CDR1 is SNHLY and CDR2 is FYNNEI. CDR3 region: CASREDRVRETQYF. CDR3 nucleotides: TGTGCCAGCAGGGAGGACAGGGTCCGAGAGACCCAGTACTTC.